These T cell receptor beta chains were read from a single sample in a study of shared clonotypes between healthy human individuals. Measured with immunoSEQ multiplex PCR; TCRdb has only the in-frame clones, and not every one. The sample has around 500,000 clones, 76% seen once. The sequencing input was PBMCs. These receptor sequences come from a woman between 40 and 50 years old in good health. Some clones in this sample may be carry-over from other donors' samples. Each CDR3 is given with its conserved first and last residue. Fields, in order: V gene, J gene, CDR3 protein.

TRBV5-1	TRBJ2-3	CASSLGVALTDTQYF
TRBV7-6	TRBJ2-1	CASSLALAGGPRGEQFF
TRBV12-5	TRBJ2-3	CASGLTAGGPDTQYF
TRBV11-2	TRBJ2-7	CASSLVAGVYEQYF
TRBV9	TRBJ2-2	CASSVGRGQDYTGELFF
TRBV7-7	TRBJ2-1	CASSPSGTPQFF
TRBV6-1	TRBJ2-1	CASSELAGGWYEQFF
TRBV27	TRBJ2-4	CASSLSPWTSGRAENIQYF
TRBV29-1	TRBJ2-5	CSARQGSQETQYF
TRBV5-5	TRBJ2-7	CASSFIGTGSYEQYF
TRBV7-2	TRBJ2-7	CASSLVGTSGSISYEQYF
TRBV7-7	TRBJ2-3	CASSADRVTDTQYF
TRBV6-5	TRBJ1-1	CASRINTEAFF
TRBV19	TRBJ1-5	CASSIPRTGPNQPQHF
TRBV7-3	TRBJ2-2	CASSRQGWTGELFF
TRBV5-1	TRBJ2-3	CASSGQGTDTQYF
TRBV10-2	TRBJ2-7	CASIGTSGREQYF
TRBV7-3	TRBJ1-2	CASSLRSGVGYTF
TRBV28	TRBJ2-1	CASSSHRGSVFYNEQFF
TRBV9	TRBJ2-7	CASSAGTSGYEQYF
TRBV19	TRBJ1-5	CASSIDLEGYQPQHF
TRBV5-6	TRBJ2-3	CASSLAGLGRDTQYF
TRBV11-2	TRBJ2-7	CASSPGRQGGLYEQYF
TRBV4-1	TRBJ2-2	CASSPGPMVTGELFF
TRBV28	TRBJ2-7	CASSHGGSYEQYF
TRBV10-2	TRBJ2-3	CASTETDTQYF
TRBV29-1	TRBJ2-3	CSAGQGESTDTQYF
TRBV6-5	NA	CASSTPSGRYEQYF
TRBV19	TRBJ2-7	CASSARDRAYEQYF
TRBV6-4	TRBJ2-5	CASSDSLLGTKTSQETQYF
TRBV29-1	TRBJ2-7	CSVRDTRRTYEQYF
TRBV9	TRBJ2-2	CASSVGTGKVGELFF
TRBV28	TRBJ2-1	CASSSGAGNEQFF
TRBV10-3	TRBJ2-3	CAISESTSGRRTDTQYF
TRBV15	TRBJ2-7	CATSRAGLAGHYEQYF
TRBV27	TRBJ2-7	CASSLRHNSYEQYF
TRBV19	TRBJ2-7	CASKFGAVGTYEQYF
TRBV19	TRBJ2-7	CASSMGGSSYEQYF
TRBV5-1	TRBJ1-4	CASSLSTTNEKLFF
TRBV2	TRBJ2-1	CASTRLENEQFF
TRBV5-1	TRBJ1-1	CASSQGQGLNTEAFF
TRBV29-1	TRBJ1-2	CSVDVRGRPNYGYTF
TRBV29-1	TRBJ1-2	CSSAGGGDVNGYTF